Given below is one TCR beta chain in context. Of the isolated RNA, all was reverse transcribed, and so the sequenced material was expressed TCRB transcripts. Generated by immunoSEQ multiplex PCR, the TCRdb table keeps only in-frame clones and is missing some. The sample holds about 140,000 clones, roughly 10% seen once. The V gene's germline CDR1 is SGHTA and CDR2 FQGNSA. CDR3 length: 13 residues. The V gene end was trimmed by 6 bases and the J gene end by 4 bases; junction bases not matched to a gene: 5. This sample is drawn from a study of beta chain features in type 1 diabetes. This sequence was found in a woman in her thirties or forties in good health. Material: central memory CD4+ T cells from blood. V usage is TRBV7-2 and J usage is TRBJ2-5; 7 positions agree with TRBD2. The CDR3 DNA reads TGTGCCAGCAGAACAACGGGGGGAGAGACCCAGTACTTC. Protein product: CASRTTGGETQYF.